These 27 T cell receptor beta chains were all obtained from the same sample, sequenced in a study of OX40 agonist ivuxolimab in advanced cancers. The table came from immunoSEQ multiplex PCR; TCRdb's copy has only in-frame clones and leaves some out. The table includes 49,000 or so clones, approximately 90% detected once. Sequenced here: CD4+ or CD8+ T cells sorted from blood, sampled in a trial of the OX40 agonist ivuxolimab. The origin of the receptors is an adult with an advanced solid tumor such as melanoma, head and neck, liver or kidney cancer.

The chain links TRBV2 to TRBJ2-7; TRBD2 aligns across 9 bases. The CDR3 runs to 15 residues. The germline V gene has CDR1 SNHLY and CDR2 FYNNEI. J gave up 3 bases and V 7 bases, and 10 bases lay outside the gene matches. CDR3 region: CASTHGLAGDYEQYF. The CDR3 nucleotides are TGTGCCAGCACCCATGGGTTAGCGGGAGACTACGAGCAGTACTTC. Combining the CDR3 with reference TRBV2 and TRBJ2-7 gives the whole variable domain EPEVTQTPSHQVTQMGQEVILRCVPISNHLYFYWYRQILGQKVEFLVSFYNNEISEKSEIFDDQFSVERPDGSNFTLKIRSTKLEDSAMYFCASTHGLAGDYEQYFGPGTRLTVT.

The V and J genes are TRBV28 and TRBJ2-7, with 9 bases that match TRBD1. V was clipped by 6 bases and J by 4 bases; unmatched bases: 13. There are 16 residues in the CDR3. Germline V gene sequence: CDR1 MDHEN, CDR2 SYDVKM. CDR3 sequence reads: CASRTGLGQGRYEQYF. The CDR3, as DNA: TGTGCCAGCAGAACAGGTTTGGGACAGGGTAGGTACGAGCAGTACTTC.

This clone appeared a single time. In DNA, the CDR3 is TGTGCCAGCAGTGAATACGCTAGCCTCTACGAGCAGTACTTC. Residues: CASSEYASLYEQYF. The V and J genes are TRBV6-1 and TRBJ2-7; D is perhaps TRBD2 (5 bases). V lost 2 bases to trimming and J lost 3 bases, with 11 bases between them. The CDR3 is made up of 14 amino acids. Germline lookup yields CDR1 MNHNS and CDR2 SASEGT.

The chain combines TRBV28 with TRBJ2-3; no clear D gene. V lost 2 bases, J lost 5 bases, and 17 bases lay in between. The CDR3 has 16 residues. The germline V gene encodes CDR1 MDHEN and CDR2 SYDVKM. The CDR3 DNA follows: TGTGCCAGCAGTTTAATGGTCACCCCAGGCCAAGATACGCAGTATTTT. It is translated as CASSLMVTPGQDTQYF.

This chain links TRBV5-1 with TRBJ2-5; D may be TRBD1 or TRBD2 (5 bases each). Germline CDR1 is SGHRS and CDR2 is YFSETQ. The CDR3 totals 14 residues. V was cut by 6 bases and J by 3 bases, with 15 bases left in between. CDR3 bases: TGCGCCAGCAAGGGTGGACTGACAGAAGAGACCCAGTACTTC. This codes for CASKGGLTEETQYF.

The V call is TRBV5-6, the J call TRBJ1-4, with a tentative D call TRBD1 (5 bases). The CDR3 runs to 14 residues. Germline CDR1 is SGHDT and CDR2 is YYEEEE. The ends were cut back, 4 bases at V and 11 bases at J, with 18 bases in the middle. CDR3 nucleotides: TGTGCCAGCAGCGACGGGGACGCCGGCGGGAAACTGTTTTTT. It encodes CASSDGDAGGKLFF.

V is TRBV18 and J is TRBJ2-7; D remains unclear. The V gene's germline CDR1 is KGHSH and CDR2 LQKENI. V was shortened by 2 bases and J by 0 bases, with 8 bases between the two germline ends. This CDR3 comprises 14 residues. The CDR3 region has the DNA TGTGCCAGCTCACCATTGGTAAGCTCCTACGAGCAGTACTTC. Translation: CASSPLVSSYEQYF.

The genes are TRBV18 and TRBJ2-5; perhaps TRBD1 as D (6 bases). Germline-derived CDR1 and CDR2 are KGHSH and LQKENI. V shed 4 bases and J shed 5 bases, with 20 bases lying between them. The CDR3 has 16 amino acids. CDR3 residues: CASSQTGTTTAETQYF. DNA for the CDR3: TGTGCCAGCTCACAAACCGGGACAACCACCGCGGAGACCCAGTACTTC.

CDR3 residues: CAWSGDPGHITGELFF. CDR3 nucleotides: TGTGCCTGGAGTGGCGATCCGGGACACATCACCGGGGAGCTGTTTTTT. The V and J genes are TRBV30 and TRBJ2-2, with D tentatively TRBD1 (6 bases). Trimming removed 1 base from V and 4 bases from J, with 16 bases in between. Germline V gene data show CDR1 as GTSNPN and CDR2 as SVGIG (reference sequence). CDR3 length equals 16 residues. The full variable domain, in which reference TRBV30 and TRBJ2-2 provide the parts outside the CDR3, is SQTIHQWPATLVQPVGSPLSLECTVEGTSNPNLYWYRQAAGRGLQLLFYSVGIGQISSEVPQNLSASRPQDRQFILSSKKLLLSDSGFYLCAWSGDPGHITGELFFGEGSRLTVL.

The rearrangement links TRBV6-6 to TRBJ1-2; 8 bases are a match to TRBD1. V lost 4 bases, J lost 8 bases, and 9 bases stayed unmatched. The CDR3 consists of 14 residues. Germline V gene data show CDR1 as MNHNY and CDR2 as SVGAGI (reference sequence). CDR3 bases: TGTGCCAGCAGTTCTCATAACAGGGGGTTCGGCTACACCTTC. It codes for CASSSHNRGFGYTF.

The chain couples TRBV2 to TRBJ1-1; the match to TRBD1 covers 7 bases. CDR1 SNHLY and CDR2 FYNNEI come from the germline V gene. CDR3 length equals 14 residues. V shed 6 bases, J shed 4 bases, and the junction held 8 bases outside the gene matches. CDR3 residues: CASRIQGIGTEAFF. In DNA, the CDR3 is TGTGCCAGCAGGATACAGGGGATAGGCACTGAAGCTTTCTTT.

The chain uses TRBV5-1 and TRBJ1-6; no reliable D call. This CDR3 spans 14 amino acids. Deletions cut 2 bases from V and 5 bases from J, with 8 bases between. Germline CDR1 reads SGHRS; CDR2 reads YFSETQ. CDR3 in DNA: TGCGCCAGCAGCTTAGGACGGAATAATTCACCCCTCCACTTT. This sequence encodes CASSLGRNNSPLHF.

The J gene is TRBJ2-7, the V gene TRBV28, with 8 bases identical to TRBD1. Germline trimming cut 9 bases from V and 6 bases from J; bases unmatched to any gene: 13. This CDR3 contains 14 residues. Germline V gene data show CDR1 as MDHEN and CDR2 as SYDVKM. CDR3 protein: CARKGGQERCEQYF. The CDR3, as DNA: TGTGCCAGAAAGGGGGGACAGGAACGTTGCGAGCAGTACTTC.

The genes are TRBV21-1 and TRBJ2-7. TRBV21-1 is a listed pseudogene. CDR3 length: 16 residues. CDR3 bases: TGTGCCAGCAGCCTCTGGGGGAGAGGCCTGCACAACGAGCAGTACTTC. Protein product: CASSLWGRGLHNEQYF.

The J gene is TRBJ2-7, the V gene TRBV11-2, with D possibly being TRBD1 or TRBD2 (6 bases each). Germline CDR1 reads SGHAT; CDR2 reads FQNNGV. The CDR3 sequence is 16 residues long. V lost 5 bases and J 3 bases, leaving 20 bases between the germline ends. The CDR3 bases are TGTGCCAGCAGCCCTAGGGGGAAGCGGGCCGGCTACGAGCAGTACTTC. This translates into CASSPRGKRAGYEQYF.

The chain links TRBV5-1 to TRBJ2-6; D is unresolved. Germline lookup yields CDR1 SGHRS and CDR2 YFSETQ. V lost 4 bases, J lost 0 bases, and 8 bases lay in between. This CDR3 has 15 amino acids. Written as DNA, the CDR3 is TGCGCCAGCAGCCCTGTCCTCTCTGGGGCCAACGTCCTGACTTTC. Protein product: CASSPVLSGANVLTF.

This sequence joins TRBV28 and TRBJ1-4, with D unclear. V was shortened by 3 bases and J by 7 bases, with 15 bases between the two germline ends. This CDR3 is built from 15 residues. CDR1 is MDHEN and CDR2 is SYDVKM in the germline V gene. The CDR3 sequence: CASSFLDGGAEKLFF. The CDR3, as DNA: TGTGCCAGCAGTTTTCTTGACGGTGGAGCTGAAAAACTGTTTTTT. Looking up the rest from reference TRBV28 and TRBJ1-4 gives the full variable domain: DVKVTQSSRYLVKRTGEKVFLECVQDMDHENMFWYRQDPGLGLRLIYFSYDVKMKEKGDIPEGYSVSREKKERFSLILESASTNQTSMYLCASSFLDGGAEKLFFGSGTQLSVL.

This sequence joins TRBV5-8 and TRBJ1-4; TRBD1 agrees at 7 bases. Looked up from germline, CDR1 is SGHTS and CDR2 is YDEGEE. V lost 4 bases to trimming and J lost 6 bases; unmatched junction nucleotides: 12. CDR3 length equals 16 residues. In DNA form, the CDR3 reads TGTGCCAGCAGCAAAAGGAGACAGGGTTTGGATGAAAAACTGTTTTTT. Translation gives CASSKRRQGLDEKLFF.

The rearrangement joins TRBV13 to TRBJ1-1; no clear D gene. The CDR3 is made up of 16 amino acids. Trimming pared 3 bases from V and 0 bases from J, leaving 14 bases between. Germline CDR1 and CDR2: PRHDT and FYEKMQ (reference sequence). The CDR3 DNA sequence: TGTGCCAGCAGCTTTTATAGGGTCCCGATGAACACTGAAGCTTTCTTT. Amino acids: CASSFYRVPMNTEAFF.

Note on this clone: Other DNA sequences within the sample encode an identical CDR3. The DNA of the CDR3 is TGTGCCACCAGCGGGGGCAGGAGCTCCTACGAGCAGTACTTC. This gives the protein CATSGGRSSYEQYF. V and J are TRBV15 and TRBJ2-7; possibly TRBD1 for D (6 bases). Trimming stripped 5 bases from V and 0 bases from J, with 11 bases between. The germline gives CDR1 LNHNV, CDR2 YYDKDF (reference sequence). The CDR3 has 14 residues.

V is TRBV5-5 and J is TRBJ2-7, with 8 bases lining up with TRBD2. The J segment lost 4 bases and the V segment lost 2 bases, leaving 5 bases of the junction unmatched. CDR1 and CDR2 (germline): SGHKS, YYEKEE (reference sequence). The CDR3 runs to 14 residues. The chain's CDR3 is CASSLSSGRYEQYF. CDR3 DNA sequence: TGTGCCAGCAGCTTATCCAGCGGGAGATACGAGCAGTACTTC.

This clone appeared a single time. The rearrangement joins TRBV7-9 to TRBJ2-3, with 7 bases that match TRBD2. V was clipped by 0 bases and J by 2 bases; unmatched bases: 5. Germline V CDR1 and CDR2: SEHNR, FQNEAQ (reference sequence). CDR3 size: 16 residues. CDR3 in DNA: TGTGCCAGCAGCTTAGCTGCTAGCGGAGACACAGATACGCAGTATTTT. Residues: CASSLAASGDTDTQYF.

The chain couples TRBV6-1 to TRBJ2-5, with no clear D. Trimming left V 10 bases short and J 1 base short, with 16 bases between. Germline assignment: CDR1 MNHNS and CDR2 SASEGT. This CDR3 is 14 amino acids long. CDR3 nucleotides: TGTGCCATTTCCGCCAAACGGTTCCAAGAGACCCAGTACTTC. This codes for CAISAKRFQETQYF.

This clone was counted only a few times. The V and J genes are TRBV6-5 and TRBJ1-2, with unresolved D. This CDR3 has 12 residues. Germline loops: CDR1 MNHEY, CDR2 SVGAGI. Trimming removed 9 bases at V and 2 bases at J, with 10 bases between. CDR3 DNA: TGTGCCAGTTGGCGGCACAACTATGGCTACACCTTC. Translating gives CASWRHNYGYTF.

The genes are TRBV11-2 and TRBJ1-5; D is perhaps TRBD1 (5 bases). The CDR3 consists of 16 residues. Germline V gene lookup returns CDR1 SGHAT and CDR2 FQNNGV. Between the trimmed V and J ends, which lost 1 base and 1 base, there was a span of 11 bases. CDR3 nucleotides: TGTGCCAGCAGCTTAGTGTGGGGGGGGAGCAATCAGCCCCAGCATTTT. Translating it yields CASSLVWGGSNQPQHF.

The chain employs TRBV28 and TRBJ2-1, with 8 nucleotides matching TRBD1. Per germline, CDR1 MDHEN and CDR2 SYDVKM. The CDR3 is 14 residues long. Germline trimming cut 10 bases from V and 9 bases from J; bases unmatched to any gene: 14. The CDR3 nucleotides are TGTGCCATCCAGGAAAGCAGGGGGCACATTGAGCAGTTCTTC. Translating gives CAIQESRGHIEQFF.

This rearrangement joins TRBV19 to TRBJ1-2; D is possibly TRBD1 (6 bases). V lost 1 base to trimming and J lost 8 bases, with 11 bases between them. This CDR3 spans 13 amino acids. The germline CDR1 and CDR2 sequences are LNHDA and SQIVND (reference sequence). The CDR3 region is CASSIGGQPGYTF. CDR3 nucleotide sequence: TGTGCCAGTAGTATAGGAGGACAGCCGGGCTACACCTTC.